Included here is one TCR beta chain sequence, with context. Its antigen is not identified. Unsorted whole blood supplied the blood RNA, and germline DNA was isolated too. The CDR3 loop spans 13 amino acids. With V trimmed by 6 bases and J by 12 bases, 12 bases remained unmatched. The germline CDR1 and CDR2 sequences are MDHEN and SYDVKM. This specimen belongs to a study of tumor-infiltrating lymphocytes in primary liver carcinoma. Overall study findings and caveats: Blood's top-250-clone fraction was significantly lower than that of tumors (p = 0.039).

A primer matching the constant region was used to make TCR beta cDNA from 500 to 650 ng of total RNA. Three nested multiplex PCR rounds, a slightly modified ARM-PCR method, built the TCR beta libraries. In the first two PCR rounds, TRBV1-TRBV30 forward primers were paired with a C-beta reverse primer, and each round lasted around 10 cycles. TCRdb redid the calling of the multiplex PCR reads with MiXCR, one entry per CDR3 protein. The sample yields approximately 300,000 distinct CDR3 sequences, 65% seen once. The chain has TRBV28 and TRBJ2-7, with TRBD1 matching over 9 bases. Sequencing was carried out using peripheral blood. The clonotype originates from a man aged 35 to 55 with primary liver carcinoma and hepatitis B virus infection. The CDR3 bases are TGTGCCAGCAGCCTACGGACAGGGGTCGAGTGGTACTTC. Protein sequence: CASSLRTGVEWYF.